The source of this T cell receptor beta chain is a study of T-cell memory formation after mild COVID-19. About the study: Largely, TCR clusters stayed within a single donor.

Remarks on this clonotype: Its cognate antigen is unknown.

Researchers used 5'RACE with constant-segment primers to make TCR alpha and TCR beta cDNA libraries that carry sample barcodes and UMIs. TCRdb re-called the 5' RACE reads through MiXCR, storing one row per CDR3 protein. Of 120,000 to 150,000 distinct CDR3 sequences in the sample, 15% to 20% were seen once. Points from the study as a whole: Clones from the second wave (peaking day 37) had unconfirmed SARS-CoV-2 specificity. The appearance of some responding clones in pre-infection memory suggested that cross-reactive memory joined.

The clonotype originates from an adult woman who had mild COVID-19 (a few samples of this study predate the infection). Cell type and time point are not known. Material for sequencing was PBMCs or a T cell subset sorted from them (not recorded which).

The CDR3, as DNA: TGTGCCGCGGGCGGGGCGAGGGCAGATACGCAGTATTTT. Translating gives CAAGGARADTQYF. The rearrangement joins TRBV6-1 to TRBJ2-3; a weak D match, TRBD2 (6 bases). Per germline, CDR1 MNHNS and CDR2 SASEGT. V dropped 11 bases and J dropped 4 bases, with 16 bases sitting between them. This CDR3 contains 13 residues.